Listed below are T cell receptor beta chains from one sample, sequenced in a study of T cell responses to AZD1222 COVID-19 vaccine. Assay used: immunoSEQ multiplex PCR; TCRdb lists only in-frame clones, some missing. The sample has around 110,000 clones, roughly 89% seen once. The specimen was peripheral blood, collected on day 0 of AZD1222 vaccination. The source of these receptors is an adult in good health. CDR3s include the opening cysteine and the closing phenylalanine or tryptophan. The order of the fields is D gene, clone size, V gene, CDR3 length, J gene, CDR3 protein, CDR3 DNA. D genes are given only for firm matches. The size field is filled for only some rows; it gives once, few, many or a size class.

-	-	TRBV15	13	TRBJ1-5	CATSRSVNQPQHF	TGTGCCACCAGCAGAAGTGTAAATCAGCCCCAGCATTTT
TRBD2	-	TRBV19	17	TRBJ2-2	CASTEPGAGEYTGELFF	TGTGCCAGTACTGAACCTGGGGCGGGGGAATACACCGGGGAGCTGTTTTTT
-	few	TRBV7-8	16	TRBJ2-3	CASSPRRTALTDTQYF	TGTGCCAGCAGCCCTCGAAGGACAGCCCTCACAGATACGCAGTATTTT
TRBD1	-	TRBV6-5	13	TRBJ2-2	CASSNRGTGELFF	TGTGCCAGCAGTAACAGGGGAACCGGGGAGCTGTTTTTT
TRBD2	-	TRBV2	13	TRBJ2-1	CASSEVLTGRVFF	TGTGCCAGCAGTGAGGTCCTGACGGGGAGGGTGTTCTTC
TRBD2	-	TRBV12-3/TRBV12-4	12	TRBJ2-1	CASIQRGNEQFF	TGTGCCAGCATCCAGCGGGGGAATGAGCAGTTCTTC
TRBD1	-	TRBV11-3	13	TRBJ2-2	CASGQGNTGELFF	TGTGCCAGCGGACAGGGGAACACCGGGGAGCTGTTTTTT
-	-	TRBV7-8	18	TRBJ1-4	CASSFSVAGPATNEKLFF	TGTGCCAGCAGCTTCAGCGTTGCAGGCCCTGCAACTAATGAAAAACTGTTTTTT
TRBD1	-	TRBV3-1/TRBV3-2	17	TRBJ2-2	CASSPRDRGRNTGELFF	TGTGCCAGCAGCCCCCGGGACAGGGGAAGGAACACCGGGGAGCTGTTTTTT
-	-	TRBV30	13	TRBJ2-7	CAWGGSQGYEQYF	TGTGCCTGGGGAGGGTCGCAGGGCTACGAGCAGTACTTC
TRBD1	-	TRBV9	14	TRBJ2-1	CASSSRDSYNEQFF	TGTGCCAGCAGCTCTAGGGACAGTTACAATGAGCAGTTCTTC
TRBD1	-	TRBV10-3	13	TRBJ2-1	CAISEYKDREQFF	TGTGCCATCAGTGAGTATAAGGACAGGGAGCAGTTCTTC
TRBD2	-	TRBV7-2	15	TRBJ2-2	CAGAGGPISAGELFF	TGTGCCGGAGCGGGGGGGCCTATTAGCGCCGGGGAGCTGTTTTTT
TRBD1	-	TRBV4-3	17	TRBJ2-7	CASSHGLGDRDIYEQYF	TGCGCCAGCAGCCATGGGCTAGGGGACAGGGATATCTACGAGCAGTACTTC
TRBD2	-	TRBV4-2	16	TRBJ2-1	CASSQVGSGGYNEQFF	TGTGCCAGCAGCCAAGTGGGGAGCGGGGGTTACAATGAGCAGTTCTTC
TRBD2	-	TRBV19	16	TRBJ2-5	CASSWGRGGRLETQYF	TGTGCCAGTAGCTGGGGCCGGGGGGGACGGCTAGAGACCCAGTACTTC
-	-	TRBV6-2/TRBV6-3	15	TRBJ2-4	CASSYGGEGKNIQYF	TGTGCCAGCAGTTATGGGGGAGAGGGGAAAAACATTCAGTACTTC
-	-	TRBV3-1/TRBV3-2	14	TRBJ1-2	CASSQVDGDYGYTF	TGTGCCAGCAGCCAAGTAGATGGGGATTATGGCTACACCTTC
-	-	TRBV2	14	TRBJ1-1	CASSPRRGVGEAFF	TGTGCCAGCAGCCCCCGGCGGGGGGTGGGTGAAGCTTTCTTT
TRBD1	-	TRBV30	13	TRBJ1-2	CAWKQGANYGYTF	TGTGCCTGGAAACAGGGGGCCAACTATGGCTACACCTTC
-	-	TRBV7-2	14	TRBJ2-3	CASSLELPPDTQYF	TGTGCCAGCAGCTTAGAACTCCCTCCAGATACGCAGTATTTT
TRBD1	-	TRBV7-2	19	TRBJ1-1	CASSLAPSGTGGRGTEAFF	TGTGCCAGCAGCTTAGCCCCAAGCGGGACAGGGGGCCGAGGAACTGAAGCTTTCTTT
-	-	TRBV6-5	13	TRBJ1-2	CASSYRQGYGYTF	TGTGCCAGCAGTTACCGGCAGGGCTATGGCTACACCTTC
-	-	TRBV5-1	12	TRBJ2-3	CASSLEQDTQYF	TGCGCCAGCAGCTTGGAGCAGGATACGCAGTATTTT
-	-	TRBV5-1	15	TRBJ2-3	CASSKGQTSTDTQYF	TGCGCCAGCAGCAAAGGACAGACTAGCACAGATACGCAGTATTTT
TRBD2	-	TRBV13	14	TRBJ2-3	CASSLAQRGAHIFF	TGTGCCAGCAGCTTAGCCCAGCGGGGGGCCCACATTTTTTTT
-	-	TRBV7-2	15	TRBJ2-5	CASSEFGQSQETQYF	TGTGCCAGCAGCGAATTCGGACAGTCCCAAGAGACCCAGTACTTC
TRBD2	once	TRBV7-2	14	TRBJ2-7	CASSSLAGGSEQYF	TGTGCCAGCAGCTCATTAGCGGGGGGATCCGAGCAGTACTTC
-	-	TRBV18	16	TRBJ2-3	CASSPEGGTSTDTQYF	TGTGCCAGCTCACCAGAGGGTGGGACGAGCACAGATACGCAGTATTTT
TRBD1	few	TRBV5-6	15	TRBJ1-4	CASSQLDRVREKLFF	TGTGCCAGCAGCCAACTCGACAGGGTTAGGGAAAAACTGTTTTTT
-	-	TRBV18	15	TRBJ1-1	CASSPEEGVNTEAFF	TGTGCCAGCTCACCAGAGGAAGGGGTGAACACTGAAGCTTTCTTT
TRBD1	-	TRBV10-3	15	TRBJ2-2	CAIGSDRGDTGELFF	TGTGCCATTGGGTCGGACAGGGGCGACACCGGGGAGCTGTTTTTT
TRBD2	-	TRBV25-1	16	TRBJ2-7	CASSDTIAGKMYEQYF	TGTGCCAGCAGTGATACCATAGCGGGGAAAATGTACGAGCAGTACTTC
-	once	TRBV6-6	13	TRBJ2-7	CASSYPPSYEQYF	TGTGCCAGCAGTTACCCGCCCTCCTACGAGCAGTACTTC
-	-	TRBV4-1	14	TRBJ1-5	CASSQVDSSQPQHF	TGCGCCAGCAGCCAAGTGGACAGCAGTCAGCCCCAGCATTTT
TRBD1	-	TRBV9	14	TRBJ1-1	CASSGDRGSTEAFF	TGTGCCAGCAGCGGCGACAGGGGATCCACTGAAGCTTTCTTT
-	-	TRBV19	12	TRBJ1-1	CASSIAETEAFF	TGTGCCAGTAGTATAGCGGAGACTGAAGCTTTCTTT
TRBD1	-	TRBV5-1	13	TRBJ1-1	CASSLAKDRGAFF	TGCGCCAGCAGCTTGGCCAAGGACAGGGGAGCTTTCTTT
-	few	TRBV6-4	12	TRBJ2-2	CASSEKTGELFF	TGTGCCAGCAGTGAGAAGACCGGGGAGCTGTTTTTT
TRBD1	-	TRBV9	14	TRBJ1-2	CASSGNRGDYGYTF	TGTGCCAGCAGCGGGAACAGGGGAGACTATGGCTACACCTTC
-	-	TRBV7-2	14	TRBJ2-3	CASRSTGGTDTQYF	TGTGCCAGCCGTTCGACGGGGGGCACAGATACGCAGTATTTT
-	once	TRBV4-3	16	TRBJ2-5	CASSQDRAGAGETQYF	TGCGCCAGCAGCCAAGACAGGGCAGGGGCAGGGGAGACCCAGTACTTC
-	-	TRBV27	17	TRBJ1-2	CASSLKGHRVLRWGYTF	TGTGCCAGCAGTTTAAAGGGGCACAGGGTTTTGCGATGGGGCTACACCTTC
-	-	TRBV5-1	20	TRBJ2-6	CASSYPPAGQKLSGANVLTF	TGCGCCAGCAGCTATCCCCCGGCGGGACAGAAACTCTCTGGGGCCAACGTCCTGACTTTC
-	-	TRBV30	13	TRBJ1-2	CAWSEGEVSGYTF	TGTGCCTGGAGTGAGGGGGAAGTGAGTGGCTACACCTTC
-	-	TRBV7-2	11	TRBJ2-2	CASSSPGELFF	TGTGCCAGCAGCTCCCCCGGGGAGCTGTTTTTT
-	-	TRBV30	13	TRBJ2-2	CAWYYGGTGELFF	TGTGCCTGGTACTATGGGGGCACCGGGGAGCTGTTTTTT
-	-	TRBV23-1	19	TRBJ2-7	CASSPSKGERGGVAYEQYF	TGCGCCAGCAGTCCTTCAAAGGGGGAACGGGGAGGTGTAGCCTACGAGCAGTACTTC
-	-	TRBV25-1	17	TRBJ2-3	CASSDPSSGGGVDTQYF	TGTGCCAGCAGTGACCCCAGTAGCGGAGGGGGGGTAGATACGCAGTATTTT
-	-	TRBV27	11	TRBJ2-7	CASRGPYEQYF	TGTGCCAGCAGGGGGCCCTACGAGCAGTACTTC